This T cell receptor (beta chain) stems from a study of cytomegalovirus exposure and HLA in healthy donors. Study summary: Samples from HLA-typed donors yielded some 85 million unique TCRs in an early data release.

Germline V gene data show CDR1 as MNHEY and CDR2 as SVGAGI. The CDR3 consists of 12 residues. Trimming took off 6 bases at V and 6 bases at J, with 11 bases between the two ends. PCR primers comprised 60 Vbeta and 13 Jbeta primers. Data came from immunoSEQ multiplex PCR; TCRdb stores just in-frame clones and leaves some out. The sample contains over 150,000 clones, less than 90% of which appear only once. Material: PBMCs. This receptor was taken from a boy younger than 10 in good health and CMV-seronegative. V and J are TRBV6-5 and TRBJ1-1; maybe TRBD1 (5 bases). The CDR3 protein is CASRQGFSEAFF. In DNA, the CDR3 is TGTGCCAGCAGGCAGGGATTCTCTGAAGCTTTCTTT.